Listed below are T cell receptor beta chains from one sample, sequenced in a study of beta chain features in type 1 diabetes. Libraries were prepared by immunoSEQ multiplex PCR; TCRdb keeps only in-frame clonotypes and omits some of them. The table has 250,000 to 300,000 clones, roughly 8% seen once; the top ten hold roughly 1%. Sequencing input: central memory CD4+ T cells from blood. The receptors here all came from a woman in her late teens or twenties in good health. The CDR3 runs from the conserved cysteine through the conserved F or W. The D gene is left open where the match is weak. Clone size is stated in some rows and not others, as once, few, many or a class when expanded.

j_call d_call clone_size v_call cdr3_aa cdr3_nt
TRBJ2-1 - few TRBV7-9 CASSLGTGLYNEQFF TGTGCCAGCAGCTTAGGCACAGGGCTCTACAATGAGCAGTTCTTC
TRBJ2-2 - - TRBV15 CATEHGTGELFF TGTGCCACCGAGCACGGCACCGGGGAGCTGTTTTTT
TRBJ2-3 - - TRBV6-5 CASSYSSPPDTDTQYF TGTGCCAGCAGTTACTCGAGCCCTCCTGACACAGATACGCAGTATTTT
TRBJ1-2 - few TRBV7-2 CASSPASGDPYGYTF TGTGCCAGCAGCCCCGCCTCAGGGGACCCCTATGGCTACACCTTC
TRBJ2-3 - - TRBV5-1 CASSLLEWGDTQYF TGCGCCAGCAGCTTACTCGAGTGGGGGGATACGCAGTATTTT
TRBJ1-2 - - TRBV7-2 CASSLGRVGGYGYTF TGTGCCAGCAGCTTAGGCAGGGTCGGTGGCTATGGCTACACCTTC
TRBJ2-1 - many TRBV7-2 CASSFSRDEQFF TGTGCCAGCAGCTTCTCGAGGGATGAGCAGTTCTTC
TRBJ2-1 - many TRBV7-2 CASSPTSYNEQFF TGTGCCAGCAGCCCCACTTCCTACAATGAGCAGTTCTTC
TRBJ2-1 - - TRBV29-1 CSAILDLKQFF TGCAGCGCAATTCTAGATCTGAAGCAGTTCTTC
TRBJ2-3 TRBD2 few TRBV7-3 CASSRRGSSGIDTQYF TGTGCCAGCAGCCGGCGGGGCTCTAGCGGGATAGATACGCAGTATTTT
TRBJ2-1 - few TRBV21-1 CASYPLRGSYNEQFF TGTGCCAGTTACCCGCTTCGAGGCTCCTACAATGAGCAGTTCTTC
TRBJ2-5 - few TRBV13 CASRLLGSRAQETQYF TGTGCCAGCAGGCTCCTAGGGTCCCGGGCTCAAGAGACCCAGTACTTC
TRBJ1-1 TRBD1 - TRBV7-3 CASSSRDSNTEAFF TGTGCCAGCAGCTCCCGGGACAGTAACACTGAAGCTTTCTTT
TRBJ1-5 - - TRBV28 CASLGGQGYQPQHF TGTGCCAGCTTAGGGGGTCAGGGGTATCAGCCCCAGCATTTT
TRBJ2-5 TRBD2 - TRBV5-4 CASSEGTSGGPKTQYF TGTGCCAGCAGCGAAGGGACTAGCGGGGGCCCAAAGACCCAGTACTTC
TRBJ1-4 TRBD1 few TRBV7-9 CASSLGTGGEKLFF TGTGCCAGCAGTCTGGGAACAGGGGGTGAAAAACTGTTTTTT
TRBJ1-2 TRBD1 - TRBV6-5 CASSVQGTGNYGYTF TGTGCCAGCAGTGTACAGGGGACAGGGAACTATGGCTACACCTTC
TRBJ2-7 - few TRBV9 CASSVDPAGTYEQYF TGTGCCAGCAGCGTAGATCCGGCAGGGACCTACGAGCAGTACTTC
TRBJ1-6 - few TRBV27 CASSPQPNSPLHF TGTGCCAGCAGTCCACAACCAAATTCACCCCTCCACTTT
TRBJ2-3 TRBD2 - TRBV5-1 CASTLGMSGSPADTQYF TGCGCCAGCACCTTAGGGATGAGCGGGAGTCCGGCAGATACGCAGTATTTT
TRBJ1-5 TRBD1 few TRBV7-2 CASSLGSDRNQHF TGTGCCAGCAGCTTGGGCTCGGACAGGAACCAGCATTTT
TRBJ1-3 - - TRBV18 CASSPRAAHSGNTIYF TGTGCCAGCTCACCCCGTGCGGCCCACTCTGGAAACACCATATATTTT
TRBJ1-1 TRBD1 - TRBV7-3 CASSGTGGFYTEAFF TGTGCCAGCAGCGGTACAGGGGGCTTCTACACTGAAGCTTTCTTT
TRBJ2-5 - many TRBV5-1 CASSPPGETQYF TGCGCCAGCAGCCCACCCGGAGAGACCCAGTACTTC
TRBJ2-3 - few TRBV10-3 CAISAGRDGDTQYF TGTGCCATCAGTGCGGGCAGGGACGGAGATACGCAGTATTTT
TRBJ2-6 - few TRBV11-1 CASSSRPGSGANVLTF TGTGCCAGCAGCTCGCGACCGGGTTCTGGGGCCAACGTCCTGACTTTC
TRBJ2-3 - few TRBV5-6 CASSFLGQGAADTQYF TGTGCCAGCAGCTTCTTGGGCCAAGGGGCTGCAGATACGCAGTATTTT
TRBJ1-1 - - TRBV18 CASSPRGMNTEAFF TGTGCCAGCTCACCCAGAGGCATGAACACTGAAGCTTTCTTT
TRBJ2-5 - few TRBV9 CASSVRIQETQYF TGTGCCAGCAGCGTACGGATTCAAGAGACCCAGTACTTC
TRBJ1-2 TRBD1 few TRBV4-2 CASSLGWGQGNYGYTF TGTGCCAGCAGCTTAGGGTGGGGACAGGGGAACTATGGCTACACCTTC
TRBJ1-3 TRBD1 few TRBV4-1 CASSSQGVGSGNTIYF TGCGCCAGCAGCTCCCAGGGGGTAGGGTCCGGAAACACCATATATTTT
TRBJ2-5 - few TRBV14 CASSQMASRKTQYF TGTGCCAGCAGCCAAATGGCTAGCAGGAAGACCCAGTACTTC
TRBJ2-5 - - TRBV7-9 CASSSTLHTALRETQYF TGTGCCAGCAGCTCCACCCTCCACACAGCCCTCCGGGAGACCCAGTACTTC
TRBJ1-1 - few TRBV7-2 CASSVETNTEAFF TGTGCCAGCAGCGTAGAAACGAACACTGAAGCTTTCTTT
TRBJ2-1 - - TRBV5-4 CASSLVGREDNEQFF TGTGCCAGCAGCTTGGTGGGGCGCGAAGACAATGAGCAGTTCTTC
TRBJ2-5 - - TRBV7-2 CASSLRLGDPLQETQYF TGTGCCAGCAGCTTACGTTTGGGGGACCCCCTCCAAGAGACCCAGTACTTC
TRBJ1-2 - - TRBV9 CASSVEGREASRRYTF TGTGCCAGCAGCGTAGAGGGTCGGGAAGCAAGCAGGCGCTACACCTTC
TRBJ1-1 - - TRBV5-6 CASSLVMRGAAFF TGTGCCAGCAGCTTGGTTATGAGGGGTGCAGCTTTCTTT
TRBJ1-3 - - TRBV7-2 CASTPGGTNSGNTIYF TGTGCCAGCACCCCGGGGGGGACGAACTCTGGAAACACCATATATTTT
TRBJ2-3 TRBD1 - TRBV7-3 CASSFPLGQGEDTQYF TGTGCCAGCAGCTTCCCCTTGGGGCAGGGGGAAGATACGCAGTATTTT
TRBJ1-5 TRBD1 few TRBV27 CASSVTGVNQPQHF TGTGCCAGCAGTGTAACAGGGGTCAATCAGCCCCAGCATTTT
TRBJ1-3 - few TRBV28 CASSFVGPEHTIYF TGTGCCAGCAGTTTCGTGGGGCCCGAGCACACCATATATTTT
TRBJ2-7 - - TRBV6-5 CASSPDRISYEQYF TGTGCCAGCAGCCCGGACAGAATTTCCTACGAGCAGTACTTC
TRBJ1-1 - few TRBV28 CASLQNTEAFF TGTGCCAGCCTCCAGAACACTGAAGCTTTCTTT
TRBJ1-6 TRBD1 few TRBV27 CASRDSYNSPLHF TGTGCCAGCCGGGACAGTTATAATTCACCCCTCCACTTT
TRBJ1-1 TRBD1 many TRBV9 CASSPPGQGNSEAFF TGTGCCAGCAGCCCTCCGGGACAGGGTAATTCTGAAGCTTTCTTT
TRBJ2-1 - - TRBV7-3 CASSLNRHNEQFF TGTGCCAGCAGCTTAAACAGACACAATGAGCAGTTCTTC
TRBJ2-2 - few TRBV7-2 CASSQGRGLGGELFF TGTGCCAGCAGCCAGGGGAGAGGTTTGGGCGGGGAGCTGTTTTTT
TRBJ2-1 - many TRBV7-8 CASSPLRSGYNEQFF TGTGCCAGCAGCCCACTCCGGAGCGGTTACAATGAGCAGTTCTTC
TRBJ1-4 TRBD1 - TRBV5-1 CASGQEVNEKLFF TGCGCCAGCGGACAGGAAGTTAATGAAAAACTGTTTTTT
TRBJ1-5 - few TRBV18 CASSPMTGDSNQPQHF TGTGCCAGCTCACCTATGACAGGAGATAGCAATCAGCCCCAGCATTTT
TRBJ2-5 - - TRBV30 CAWIRRDGETQYF TGTGCCTGGATCCGTCGGGACGGAGAGACCCAGTACTTC
TRBJ2-1 TRBD2 few TRBV5-1 CASSLFSGDTYNEQFF TGCGCCAGCAGCTTGTTTAGCGGGGATACCTACAATGAGCAGTTCTTC
TRBJ2-2 - few TRBV6-1 CASSEPVVGAPGELFF TGTGCCAGCAGTGAACCGGTAGTAGGGGCGCCCGGGGAGCTGTTTTTT